The table lists the clone carrying this TCR beta chain with a few counts. What it binds is not known. The data are from a study of type 1 and type 2 diabetes patients. Genomic DNA was the PCR template. A primer set of 30 forward and 13 reverse primers amplified the CDR3. Via MiXCR, TCRdb re-called the multiplex PCR reads, giving one row per CDR3 protein. Of around 300,000 distinct CDR3 sequences in the sample, 47% are singletons; the top ten hold roughly an eighth. Donors had no other autoimmune disease or infection in four weeks. Roughly 9 milliliters of peripheral blood were drawn from each donor. Study-level findings and limits: V and J gene usage correlated at roughly 0.97 between type 2 diabetes and control samples. Type 1 diabetes repertoires were significantly less diverse than type 2 diabetes ones.

CDR3 size: 15 residues. Trimming took 6 bases from V and 1 from J; bases not matched to a gene: 8. The chain is built from TRBV12-3 or TRBV12-4 and TRBJ1-1; the match to TRBD1 covers 7 bases. This clonotype was obtained from a man aged 18 to 35 with type 2 diabetes. Sequencing used peripheral blood mononuclear cells (PBMCs). This CDR3 is CASSSGGAGNTEAFF. The CDR3 DNA reads as TGTGCCAGCAGCTCAGGGGGTGCAGGGAACACTGAAGCTTTCTTT.